This T cell receptor beta chain appears in the sequencing data of a study of blood T cell repertoires in COVID-19. For the study at large: Sites in the United States, Italy and Spain provided acute and convalescent COVID-19 samples. Sources were T cells, B-cell-depleted T cells, or PBMCs; the material itself was cDNA or gDNA.

Germline V gene sequence: CDR1 MNHNY, CDR2 SVGAGI (reference sequence). CDR3 length: 16 amino acids. V was pared by 2 bases and J by 4 bases, with 6 bases of the junction left unmatched. In the original analysis: Reference gene primers were amplified, and this amplification served to estimate nucleated cell counts. Sequencing was performed with immunoSEQ multiplex PCR; in TCRdb, only in-frame clones are kept and a portion is missing. The DNA was the basis for D and trimming; V, J and clone size are from that table. Of about 160,000 clones detected, about 80% appear once; the ten largest clones hold about 20%.

The sample was peripheral blood. The chain employs TRBV6-6 and TRBJ1-3, with 9 nucleotides matching TRBD1. The TCR comes from an elderly woman with acute or convalescent COVID-19. CDR3 bases: TGTGCCAGCAGTTACGGAACAGGGGGCTGGGGAAACACCATATATTTT. It yields the protein CASSYGTGGWGNTIYF.